This TCR beta chain was sequenced during a study of blood T cell repertoires in COVID-19. Germline V gene lookup returns CDR1 SGHDT and CDR2 YYEEEE. V lost 4 bases, J lost 3 bases, and 13 bases lay in between. This CDR3 is 14 amino acids long. Here immunoSEQ multiplex PCR was the method, and the copy in TCRdb shows in-frame clones only, minus some. The sample includes roughly 240,000 clones, approximately 85% of them seen just once. This sequence joins TRBV5-6 and TRBJ1-2, with D possibly matching TRBD1 (6 bases). This sequence was found in a man in his forties or fifties with COVID-19, enrolled during active disease. Sample: peripheral blood. CDR3 sequence (DNA): TGTGCCAGCAGCACCTCCGGGACACACTATGGCTACACCTTC. Translated, it gives CASSTSGTHYGYTF.